These 18 T cell receptor beta chains were sequenced from one sample in a study of Ad26.COV2.S vaccination and SARS-CoV-2 variants. Data came from immunoSEQ multiplex PCR; TCRdb stores just in-frame clones and leaves some out. The sample lists 120,000 to 150,000 clones, roughly 88% occurring once. Sequenced material: peripheral blood, taken after recovery from COVID-19. These receptor sequences come from a human donor who had recovered from COVID-19.

The chain uses TRBV11-2 and TRBJ1-2; D gene uncertain. Per the germline V gene, CDR1 is SGHAT and CDR2 is FQNNGV. The V and J ends lost 3 bases and 4 bases respectively, with 21 bases between them. The CDR3 has 17 amino acids. CDR3 amino acids: CASSFISLPPLGYGYTF. CDR3 DNA: TGTGCCAGCAGCTTCATATCCCTACCCCCCCTAGGCTATGGCTACACCTTC.

The CDR3 here is CASSQDRSVQQGPLHF. Here the CDR3 DNA reads TGCGCCAGCAGCCAAGATCGGTCCGTCCAACAGGGCCCTCTCCACTTT. The chain links TRBV4-3 to TRBJ1-6; D may be TRBD1 (6 bases). Trimming cost V 0 bases and J 16 bases, with 22 bases left between them. The CDR3 runs 16 residues. Germline V lookup: CDR1 LGHNA, CDR2 YSLEER.

The rearrangement joins TRBV6-5 to TRBJ2-1; 9 positions agree with TRBD2. J gave up 3 bases and V 7 bases, and 7 bases lay outside the gene matches. The length of the CDR3 is 15 residues. Germline V gives CDR1 MNHEY, CDR2 SVGAGI. This CDR3 reads CASNPGLALYNEQFF. The CDR3 nucleotides are TGTGCCAGCAACCCGGGACTAGCCCTCTACAATGAGCAGTTCTTC.

The chain employs TRBV25-1 and TRBJ2-5; D is unclear. The CDR3 sequence is 16 residues long. Germline loops: CDR1 MGHDK, CDR2 SYGVNS. V lost 6 bases to trimming and J lost 4 bases, with 21 bases between them. CDR3 amino acids: CASRPPNLGYAETQYF. CDR3 sequence (DNA): TGTGCCAGCAGGCCCCCTAACCTAGGGTACGCAGAGACCCAGTACTTC.

The rearrangement links TRBV7-2 to TRBJ2-3; 7 bases agree with TRBD2. Unmatched junction bases numbered 17, after V lost 5 bases and J lost 6 bases. The CDR3 has 17 amino acids. Germline V gene data show CDR1 as SGHTA and CDR2 as FQGNSA. The CDR3 protein is CASSLLGSGLLADTQYF. Here the CDR3 DNA reads TGTGCCAGCAGCCTCCTGGGTTCGGGACTACTGGCGGATACGCAGTATTTT.

The CDR3 DNA follows: TGCAGCGTTGGTCCAGGGAACGAGCAGTACTTC. Translating gives CSVGPGNEQYF. The chain has TRBV29-1 and TRBJ2-7, with D perhaps TRBD1 (5 bases). V was cut by 4 bases and J by 5 bases, with 9 bases left in between. The CDR3 is made up of 11 amino acids. Germline loops: CDR1 SQVTM, CDR2 ANQGSEA.

The chain links TRBV21-1 to TRBJ1-5. TRBV21-1 constitutes a pseudogene. The CDR3 totals 14 residues. CDR3 coding DNA: TGTGCCAGCAGCAGACGGGGGCTTAGACAGCCCCAGCATTTT. It specifies CASSRRGLRQPQHF.

The chain links TRBV6-2 or TRBV6-3 to TRBJ1-2; maybe TRBD1 (6 bases). The germline V gene has CDR1 MNHEY and CDR2 SVGEGT. This CDR3 region has 15 residues. With 7 bases removed from V and 8 bases from J, the gap between germline ends came to 23 bases. The CDR3 sequence is CASTPIDRQRSGYTF. Written as DNA, the CDR3 is TGTGCCAGCACCCCCATCGACAGGCAAAGGAGCGGCTACACCTTC.

The chain is built from TRBV30 and TRBJ2-7; D ambiguous. The V gene's germline CDR1 is GTSNPN and CDR2 SVGIG (reference sequence). The germline V and J ends were trimmed by 2 bases and 3 bases, with 14 bases remaining between them. The CDR3 sequence is 14 residues long. For the CDR3, the DNA is TGTGCCTGGAGTTCCGGGTCCGGGCTCTACGAGCAGTACTTC. Protein sequence: CAWSSGSGLYEQYF.

The genes are TRBV7-6 and TRBJ1-1; no definite D call. V gave up 5 bases and J gave up 2 bases, with 9 bases separating them. Germline V gene lookup returns CDR1 SGHVS and CDR2 FNYEAQ. The CDR3 runs 13 residues. CDR3 nucleotides: TGTGCCAGCAGCGACACACCAAACACTGAAGCTTTCTTT. This translates into CASSDTPNTEAFF.

The genes are TRBV7-9 and TRBJ2-1, with 8 nucleotides matching TRBD1. Germline V gene data show CDR1 as SEHNR and CDR2 as FQNEAQ (reference sequence). V lost 5 bases, J lost 7 bases, and 7 bases stayed unmatched. The CDR3 is 14 amino acids. DNA for the CDR3: TGTGCCAGCAGCACGTATCAGGGGGCGAATGAGCAGTTCTTC. Translating gives CASSTYQGANEQFF. The full variable domain, in which reference TRBV7-9 and TRBJ2-1 provide the parts outside the CDR3, is DTGVSQNPRHKITKRGQNVTFRCDPISEHNRLYWYRQTLGQGPEFLTYFQNEAQLEKSRLLSDRFSAERPKGSFSTLEIQRTEQGDSAMYLCASSTYQGANEQFFGPGTRLTVL.

The chain uses TRBV2 and TRBJ2-3; D unclear. V was pared by 7 bases and J by 2 bases, with 4 bases between. This CDR3 is built from 11 residues. The germline V gene has CDR1 SNHLY and CDR2 FYNNEI. The CDR3 DNA follows: TGTGCCAGCAAATTCACAGATACGCAGTATTTT. This encodes CASKFTDTQYF.

The V and J genes are TRBV10-2 and TRBJ2-7; no definite D call. Germline V gives CDR1 WSHSY, CDR2 SAAADI. Trimming removed 4 bases at V and 0 bases at J, with 7 bases between. The CDR3 sequence is 13 residues long. DNA of the CDR3: TGCGCCAGCAGTGTAGGGAACTCCTACGAGCAGTACTTC. Translation gives CASSVGNSYEQYF.

The J gene is TRBJ1-4, the V gene TRBV7-6; 8 bases line up with TRBD1. CDR3 length equals 16 residues. Germline CDR1 is SGHVS and CDR2 is FNYEAQ. The junction had 8 bases not matched to a gene; V was cut back by 2 bases and J by 6 bases. The chain's CDR3 is CASSLSQGARYEKLFF. CDR3 nucleotide sequence: TGTGCCAGCAGCTTATCCCAGGGGGCGCGTTATGAAAAACTGTTTTTT. The variable domain in full, with the rest retrieved from reference TRBV7-6 and TRBJ1-4, is GAGVSQSPRYKVTKRGQDVALRCDPISGHVSLYWYRQALGQGPEFLTYFNYEAQQDKSGLPNDRFSAERPEGSISTLTIQRTEQRDSAMYRCASSLSQGARYEKLFFGSGTQLSVL.

Regarding this clone: Germline is not matched at one junction end, which may reflect a read error. The CDR3 loop is CATSGDFGTDTQYF. DNA for the CDR3: TGTGCCACCAGCGGAGACTTTGGCACAGATACGCAGTATTTT. The chain has TRBV15 and TRBJ2-3; no clear D gene. CDR1 is LNHNV, CDR2 YYDKDF, per germline (reference sequence). This CDR3 has 14 residues.

The chain has TRBV2 and TRBJ1-2, with 12 bases lining up with TRBD1. After removal of 3 bases from V and 7 bases from J, the junction contained 6 bases not matched to a gene. Germline assignment: CDR1 SNHLY and CDR2 FYNNEI. The CDR3 is made up of 15 amino acids. The DNA of the CDR3 is TGTGCCAGCAGTGAGTCGGGACAGGGGGCGCTTGGCTACACCTTC. It yields the protein CASSESGQGALGYTF.

V is TRBV11-2 and J is TRBJ2-7; D is tentatively TRBD1 or TRBD2 (5 bases each). V shed 4 bases and J shed 4 bases, with 11 bases lying between them. Per the germline V gene, CDR1 is SGHAT and CDR2 is FQNNGV. This CDR3 region has 13 residues. The CDR3 loop reads CASSWDVQYEQYF. CDR3 in DNA: TGTGCCAGCAGCTGGGACGTCCAATACGAGCAGTACTTC.

This chain connects TRBV9 to TRBJ1-1; no definite D call. V was cut by 0 bases and J by 2 bases, with 8 bases left in between. The CDR3 covers 14 residues. Germline V gene lookup returns CDR1 SGDLS and CDR2 YYNGEE. CDR3 sequence: CASSVGDPNTEAFF. In DNA, the CDR3 is TGTGCCAGCAGCGTAGGGGATCCTAACACTGAAGCTTTCTTT.